These 24 T cell receptor beta chains came from one sample sequenced in a study of blood T cells in healthy people across ages. Primers used in a second PCR of roughly 6 to 11 cycles were a sample-barcoded 5' primer and a J-beta primer mix. TCRdb re-analysed the 5' RACE reads in MiXCR, keeping a single row per CDR3 protein. The table includes hundreds of thousands of distinct CDR3 sequences, around 54% detected once. The sequenced sample consisted of blood. All receptors derive from a man aged 55-75 years in good health.

The chain is built from TRBV28 and TRBJ2-1; 9 bases fit TRBD2. TRBJ2-7 matches the DNA end more closely, so the J call is doubtful. Germline assignment: CDR1 MDHEN and CDR2 SYDVKM. The CDR3 is 15 amino acids. In DNA, the CDR3 is TGTGCCAGCAGCGAGACTAGCGGCCCCTCCTACGAGCAGTACTTC. Protein: CASSETSGPSYEQYF.

V usage is TRBV12-3 or TRBV12-4 and J usage is TRBJ1-1; perhaps TRBD1 as D (5 bases). The CDR3 extends over 12 amino acids. The V gene lost 6 bases and the J gene lost 11 bases, with 16 bases spanning the gap. CDR3 sequence (DNA): TGTGCCAGCAGCCTCCAGGGTTTTAGCGCTTTCTTT. Protein: CASSLQGFSAFF.

The chain joins TRBV29-1 to TRBJ1-2, with 9 bases aligning to TRBD1. This CDR3 comprises 15 residues. V was pared by 3 bases and J by 2 bases, with 7 bases of the junction left unmatched. Germline CDR1 and CDR2: SQVTM and ANQGSEA. The CDR3 reads CSVERTGALNYGYTF. The CDR3 DNA is TGCAGCGTTGAGCGGACAGGGGCTTTGAACTATGGCTACACCTTC. Full variable domain (remainder filled in from reference TRBV29-1 and TRBJ1-2): SAVISQKPSRDICQRGTSLTIQCQVDSQVTMMFWYRQQPGQSLTLIATANQGSEATYESGFVIDKFPISRPNLTFSTLTVSNMSPEDSSIYLCSVERTGALNYGYTFGSGTRLTVV.

The rearrangement joins TRBV3-1 to TRBJ2-7; TRBD1 matches 8 bases. V dropped 0 bases and J dropped 0; count of bases not matched to a gene: 1. This CDR3 contains 15 residues. In germline, CDR1 is LGHDT, CDR2 YNNKEL (reference sequence). CDR3 coding DNA: TGTGCCAGCAGCCAAGACAGGGGGCGCTCCTACGAGCAGTACTTC. This gives the protein CASSQDRGRSYEQYF.

The table lists this clonotype with a few counts. The chain has TRBV20-1 and TRBJ2-5; D remains unclear. The CDR3 spans 13 residues. Germline V gene data show CDR1 as DFQATT and CDR2 as SNEGSKA (reference sequence). Trimming removed 3 bases at V and 2 bases at J, with 10 bases between. DNA for the CDR3: TGCAGTGCTAGCGGGCAGGATCAAGAGACCCAGTACTTC. This gives the protein CSASGQDQETQYF.

The chain combines TRBV6-2 or TRBV6-3 with TRBJ2-1; TRBD2 aligns across 10 bases. Germline V lookup: CDR1 MNHEY, CDR2 SVGEGT. There are 13 residues in the CDR3. Trimming took 5 bases from V and 15 from J; bases not matched to a gene: 10. The CDR3 is CASSPSGGAVPFF. The CDR3 region has the DNA TGTGCCAGCAGTCCGAGCGGGGGGGCCGTTCCGTTCTTC.

This clonotype was detected ten times or more. The V gene is TRBV5-4, the J gene TRBJ1-1; D remains ambiguous. Germline-derived CDR1 and CDR2 are SGHNT and YYREEE (reference sequence). V dropped 0 bases and J dropped 7 bases, with 4 bases sitting between them. This CDR3 spans 11 amino acids. The DNA for the CDR3 is TGTGCCAGCAGCTTGGACAGTGAAGCTTTCTTT. Translating gives CASSLDSEAFF.

The genes are TRBV7-2 and TRBJ2-7; D is perhaps TRBD2 (6 bases). Germline V gives CDR1 SGHTA, CDR2 FQGNSA. The CDR3 has 15 amino acids. Trimming left V 4 bases short and J 2 bases short, with 15 bases between. DNA for the CDR3: TGTGCCAGCAGCTCAGCGACTAGTACAGCCTACGAGCAGTACTTC. It codes for CASSSATSTAYEQYF. The variable domain in full, with the rest retrieved from reference TRBV7-2 and TRBJ2-7, is GAGVSQSPSNKVTEKGKDVELRCDPISGHTALYWYRQSLGQGLEFLIYFQGNSAPDKSGLPSDRFSAERTGGSVSTLTIQRTQQEDSAVYLCASSSATSTAYEQYFGPGTRLTVT.

This chain links TRBV4-1 with TRBJ1-2, with D unresolved. CDR3 size: 14 residues. Trimming left V 5 bases short and J 2 bases short, with 12 bases between. Germline V gene sequence: CDR1 MGHRA, CDR2 YSYEKL. The CDR3 DNA reads TGCGCCAGCAGCAAAGCCCGCAGGAACTATGGCTACACCTTC. Its protein product is CASSKARRNYGYTF.

This chain connects TRBV6-5 to TRBJ1-1; no definite D call. CDR1 is MNHEY, CDR2 SVGAGI, per germline. Between the trimmed V and J ends, which lost 2 bases and 1 base, there was a span of 11 bases. The CDR3 runs to 15 residues. CDR3 nucleotides: TGTGCCAGCAGTTACGACGACGGAAGGAACACTGAAGCTTTCTTT. Translated: CASSYDDGRNTEAFF.

V is TRBV18 and J is TRBJ2-1; 7 nucleotides match TRBD1. Germline V CDR1 and CDR2: KGHSH, LQKENI. The V gene end was trimmed by 4 bases and the J gene end by 4 bases; junction bases not matched to a gene: 10. The CDR3 extends over 16 amino acids. CDR3 in DNA: TGTGCCAGCTCACGGCCGACAGGGTCTGTTTACAATGAGCAGTTCTTC. As protein: CASSRPTGSVYNEQFF.

The rearrangement joins TRBV11-1 to TRBJ2-1, with 10 bases aligning to TRBD2. This CDR3 is built from 15 residues. The germline CDR1 and CDR2 sequences are SGHAT and FQDESV (reference sequence). Trimming took 5 bases from V and 7 from J; bases not matched to a gene: 8. The DNA for the CDR3 is TGTGCCAGCAGCATCGGTAGCGGGGGGACGAATGAGCAGTTCTTC. Residues: CASSIGSGGTNEQFF. The variable domain in full, completed from reference TRBV11-1 and TRBJ2-1, reads EAEVAQSPRYKITEKSQAVAFWCDPISGHATLYWYRQILGQGPELLVQFQDESVVDDSQLPKDRFSAERLKGVDSTLKIQPAELGDSAMYLCASSIGSGGTNEQFFGPGTRLTVL.

The chain employs TRBV20-1 and TRBJ2-1; D remains unclear. The CDR3 loop spans 11 amino acids. Trimming removed 8 bases from V and 0 bases from J, with 5 bases in between. Germline V lookup: CDR1 DFQATT, CDR2 SNEGSKA (reference sequence). The CDR3 DNA follows: TGCAGTTACAGCTCCTACAATGAGCAGTTCTTC. This encodes CSYSSYNEQFF.

The gene calls are TRBV12-3 or TRBV12-4 and TRBJ1-2; a possible D gene is TRBD1 (6 bases). The CDR3 runs to 14 residues. Trimming cost V 6 bases and J 8 bases, with 19 bases left between them. The CDR3 loop is CASSPGRGAGGYTF. The CDR3 bases are TGTGCCAGCAGCCCAGGACGGGGGGCCGGAGGCTACACCTTC.

This clonotype came up a few times. The chain has TRBV3-1 and TRBJ2-7; D is ambiguous. Germline V gene data show CDR1 as LGHDT and CDR2 as YNNKEL (reference sequence). The CDR3 has 14 residues. Deletions cut 1 base from V and 2 bases from J, with 9 bases between. The CDR3 DNA reads TGTGCCAGCAGCCAAGGAGACGGTACCTACGAGCAGTACTTC. It is translated as CASSQGDGTYEQYF.

The rearrangement links TRBV7-9 to TRBJ1-1; D is ambiguous. The CDR3 is 14 amino acids. CDR1 and CDR2 from the germline V gene are SEHNR and FQNEAQ (reference sequence). V lost 1 base and J 5 bases, leaving 11 bases between the germline ends. The CDR3 is CASSLDAPPTEAFF. CDR3 in DNA: TGTGCCAGCAGCTTAGATGCCCCACCGACTGAAGCTTTCTTT.

This clonotype was counted between two and nine times. The gene calls are TRBV24-1 and TRBJ2-2; 9 bases agree with TRBD1. Germline V lookup: CDR1 KGHDR, CDR2 SFDVKD. CDR3 length: 16 amino acids. V gave up 5 bases and J gave up 5 bases; unmatched junction bases: 8. CDR3 sequence: CATSAWTGDGTGELFF. The CDR3 region has the DNA TGTGCCACCAGTGCTTGGACAGGGGATGGGACCGGGGAGCTGTTTTTT.

The V and J genes are TRBV29-1 and TRBJ2-1; no definite D call. The V gene lost 5 bases and the J gene lost 14 bases, with 10 bases spanning the gap. This CDR3 is 9 amino acids long. The V gene's germline CDR1 is SQVTM and CDR2 ANQGSEA. CDR3 sequence (DNA): TGCAGCGTTTTAGAGCCGGAGTTCTTC. This codes for CSVLEPEFF.

The chain recombines TRBV5-1 with TRBJ1-6; the D is unclear. CDR3 length equals 14 residues. Deletions cut 7 bases from V and 5 bases from J, with 13 bases between. Germline values: CDR1 SGHRS, CDR2 YFSETQ. CDR3: CASRTQANNSPLHF. The CDR3 DNA sequence: TGCGCCAGCCGCACTCAGGCCAATAATTCACCCCTCCACTTT.

The chain employs TRBV21-1 and TRBJ2-7; the D call in the table, TRBD1, was not verified against the DNA. TRBV21-1 is designated a pseudogene. The CDR3 sequence is 15 residues long. Here the CDR3 DNA reads TGTGCCAGCAGCAAACGTTGGGACAATTTCTACGAGCAGTACTTC. This codes for CASSKRWDNFYEQYF.

This rearrangement joins TRBV5-1 to TRBJ1-1; no firm D call. The germline V and J ends were trimmed by 1 base and 0 bases, with 10 bases remaining between them. Germline values: CDR1 SGHRS, CDR2 YFSETQ. This CDR3 has 15 amino acids. This chain's CDR3 is CASSLLGQLNTEAFF. The CDR3 DNA follows: TGCGCCAGCAGCTTGCTCGGCCAGCTGAACACTGAAGCTTTCTTT. Full variable domain (rest looked up from reference TRBV5-1 and TRBJ1-1): KAGVTQTPRYLIKTRGQQVTLSCSPISGHRSVSWYQQTPGQGLQFLFEYFSETQRNKGNFPGRFSGRQFSNSRSEMNVSTLELGDSALYLCASSLLGQLNTEAFFGQGTRLTVV.

This clonotype came up a few times. This chain uses TRBV27 with TRBJ1-2, with TRBD1 matching 7 bases. There are 12 residues in the CDR3. Per germline, CDR1 MNHEY and CDR2 SMNVEV (reference sequence). Trimming removed 6 bases from V and 8 bases from J; junction bases left unmatched: 6. The CDR3 nucleotides read TGTGCCAGCAGGACCCCAGGGGGGGGCTACACCTTC. Encoded protein: CASRTPGGGYTF.

The V call is TRBV4-2, the J call TRBJ1-1; D possibly corresponds to TRBD1 (5 bases). V was trimmed by 2 bases and J by 4 bases, leaving 14 bases between them. This CDR3 is 15 amino acids long. CDR1 and CDR2 (germline): LGHNA, YNFKEQ. CDR3 sequence (DNA): TGTGCCAGCAGCCAATTTGAGGGGCTGGTCACTGAAGCTTTCTTT. This gives the protein CASSQFEGLVTEAFF.

The V and J genes are TRBV5-1 and TRBJ1-2; 8 bases line up with TRBD1. Trimming cost V 4 bases and J 6 bases; bases outside gene matches: 11. The CDR3 is 15 residues long. Germline V gives CDR1 SGHRS, CDR2 YFSETQ. DNA for the CDR3: TGCGCCAGCAGCAAGCCCGGGACAGGCCCTGATGGCTACACCTTC. Its translation is CASSKPGTGPDGYTF.